The T cell receptor beta chain described here comes from a study of shared clonotypes between healthy human individuals. Terminally differentiated effector memory CD45RA+ cells were excluded from the naive CD8 cells, which were CD45RO-negative and positively selected for CCR7. Sequencing was performed with immunoSEQ multiplex PCR; in TCRdb, only in-frame clones are kept and a portion is missing. The repertoire holds about 2.1 million clones, with 80% to 95% as singletons. The CDR3 sequence is 15 residues long. The V end was cut by 10 bases, the J end by 0 bases, with 15 bases between. The germline V gene has CDR1 MNHEY and CDR2 SMNVEV (reference sequence).

The V call is TRBV27, the J call TRBJ2-2; tentative D call: TRBD1 (6 bases). The sample taken for sequencing was naive CD8+ T cells from PBMCs. The receptor was derived from a young man in good health. Some clones in this sample may be carry-over from other donors' samples. The CDR3 sequence: CATRPGQSNTGELFF. The DNA for the CDR3 is TGTGCCACCAGACCCGGACAGTCGAACACCGGGGAGCTGTTTTTT.